The present TCR beta chain was sequenced within a study of patients and donors after allogeneic stem cell transplantation. This clonotype has ten or more counts. CDR3 length: 14 residues. Trimming removed 8 bases at V and 7 bases at J, with 20 bases between. TCRdb passed the RT-PCR reads through MiXCR, listing each CDR3 protein once. The sample consists of roughly 960,000 distinct CDR3 sequences, approximately 19% of them appearing once. Sequencing was carried out using blood, either unsorted or a sorted T cell fraction (not recorded which). This clonotype originated in a human donor who was either an allogeneic HSCT recipient or a stem cell or donor lymphocyte infusion donor (not recorded which). It is not recorded whose cells these are; they may come from a transplant donor. The chain employs TRBV12-3 or TRBV12-4 and TRBJ2-5, with D possibly matching TRBD1 (5 bases). In DNA, the CDR3 is TGTGCCAGCCTTAACCGACAGAGCCAGGGGACCCAGTACTTC. This encodes CASLNRQSQGTQYF.